The 13 T cell receptor beta chains listed next were all sequenced from one sample in a study of blood T cell repertoires in COVID-19. The method was immunoSEQ multiplex PCR; TCRdb's version includes in-frame clones alone and lacks a portion of them. The table shows a few hundred thousand clones, with 65% to 85% occurring only once. The sequenced sample consisted of peripheral blood. Receptors were obtained from a young woman with COVID-19, enrolled during active disease.

V is TRBV3-1 (or the pseudogene TRBV3-2) and J is TRBJ1-2; 9 bases line up with TRBD1. The germline gives CDR1 LGHDT, CDR2 YNNKEL (reference sequence). Unmatched junction bases numbered 8, after V lost 0 bases and J lost 6 bases. CDR3 size: 16 residues. The CDR3 nucleotides read TGTGCCAGCAGCCAAGAGCGGGACAGGGTGACGGATGGCTACACCTTC. This encodes CASSQERDRVTDGYTF.

In DNA form, the CDR3 reads TGTGCCAGCAGCCCCTGGGGGGGCACTTCCTACGAGCAGTACTTC. This gives the protein CASSPWGGTSYEQYF. The rearrangement links TRBV6-5 to TRBJ2-7, with D possibly being TRBD2 (7 bases). Germline V gene data show CDR1 as MNHEY and CDR2 as SVGAGI. V was trimmed by 6 bases and J by 1 base, leaving 16 bases between them. This CDR3 comprises 15 residues.

The CDR3 nucleotides are TGTGCCAGCAGCTTGGGTTGGGGGGTACCCCAAGAGACCCAGTACTTC. It is translated as CASSLGWGVPQETQYF. The genes are TRBV7-2 and TRBJ2-5; TRBD2 is a possible D gene (6 bases). The CDR3 totals 16 residues. Per germline, CDR1 SGHTA and CDR2 FQGNSA. Trimming left V 3 bases short and J 1 base short, with 15 bases between.

The J gene is TRBJ1-3, the V gene TRBV30, with D unclear. CDR1 and CDR2 (germline): GTSNPN, SVGIG (reference sequence). V was cut by 5 bases and J by 4 bases, with 18 bases left in between. The CDR3 totals 15 residues. CDR3 nucleotides: TGTGCCTGGTCCGGGAGGGCCCCCACGGGAAACACCATATATTTT. Protein sequence: CAWSGRAPTGNTIYF.

In this sample, this clone turned up many times. This CDR3 is also generated by other DNA sequences in the sample. The chain employs TRBV5-1 and TRBJ1-4; TRBD1 aligns across 7 bases. The germline V gene has CDR1 SGHRS and CDR2 YFSETQ. The ends lost 3 bases at V and 5 bases at J; junction bases unmatched: 4. This CDR3 has 14 amino acids. The CDR3 reads CASSSGQLNEKLFF. The CDR3 coding sequence is TGCGCCAGCAGCTCGGGACAGCTGAATGAAAAACTGTTTTTT.

The V call is TRBV7-6, the J call TRBJ2-1; 8 bases are shared with TRBD2. The germline gives CDR1 SGHVS, CDR2 FNYEAQ. This CDR3 comprises 17 residues. V was pared by 0 bases and J by 5 bases, with 9 bases of the junction left unmatched. The CDR3 region is CASSLAANGRGDNEQFF. CDR3 nucleotides: TGTGCCAGCAGCTTAGCGGCCAATGGGCGGGGGGACAATGAGCAGTTCTTC.

The chain links TRBV15 to TRBJ1-1; D uncertain. Germline loops: CDR1 LNHNV, CDR2 YYDKDF (reference sequence). The CDR3 runs 13 residues. Trimming stripped 4 bases from V and 3 bases from J, with 9 bases between. CDR3 protein: CATSTLVYTEAFF. The CDR3 DNA is TGTGCCACCAGCACCCTAGTATACACTGAAGCTTTCTTT. Using reference TRBV15 and TRBJ1-1 for the parts outside the CDR3, the full variable domain is DAMVIQNPRYQVTQFGKPVTLSCSQTLNHNVMYWYQQKSSQAPKLLFHYYDKDFNNEADTPDNFQSRRPNTSFCFLDIRSPGLGDTAMYLCATSTLVYTEAFFGQGTRLTVV.

The chain couples TRBV7-9 to TRBJ2-7, with D perhaps TRBD2 (7 bases). V lost 1 base and J lost 3, with 10 bases in between. Per germline, CDR1 SEHNR and CDR2 FQNEAQ (reference sequence). The CDR3 runs 14 residues. The CDR3 here is CASSLVGGHYEQYF. Here the CDR3 DNA reads TGTGCCAGCAGCTTAGTGGGGGGGCACTACGAGCAGTACTTC.

This clone occurred once. The genes are TRBV18 and TRBJ2-7, with D possibly being TRBD2 (6 bases). Trimming cost V 2 bases and J 9 bases, with 23 bases left between them. CDR3 length equals 16 residues. Germline CDR1 and CDR2: KGHSH and LQKENI. The CDR3 coding sequence is TGTGCCAGCTCACCAATCGTAAAGGACCCGTGGGGAGGGCAGTACTTC. It is translated as CASSPIVKDPWGGQYF. Full variable domain (missing parts from reference TRBV18 and TRBJ2-7): NAGVMQNPRHLVRRRGQEARLRCSPMKGHSHVYWYRQLPEEGLKFMVYLQKENIIDESGMPKERFSAEFPKEGPSILRIQQVVRGDSAAYFCASSPIVKDPWGGQYFGPGTRLTVT.

The chain combines TRBV24-1 with TRBJ2-3, with D possibly TRBD2 on 5 matching bases. The CDR3 spans 15 residues. CDR1 and CDR2 (germline): KGHDR, SFDVKD. V was clipped by 3 bases and J by 5 bases, with 14 bases between them. CDR3 residues: CATSDPQTSGDTQYF. The CDR3 DNA is TGTGCCACCAGTGATCCCCAGACCAGCGGAGATACGCAGTATTTT.

This clone was counted a few times. The rearrangement uses TRBV4-1 and TRBJ2-5; 9 positions agree with TRBD1. The germline V gene encodes CDR1 MGHRA and CDR2 YSYEKL. The ends lost 1 base at V and 5 bases at J; junction bases unmatched: 5. The CDR3 spans 15 residues. The CDR3 DNA sequence: TGCGCCAGCAGCCAAGTAACAGGGGGCAGGGAGACCCAGTACTTC. Translated: CASSQVTGGRETQYF.

This chain connects TRBV4-3 to TRBJ2-5; 11 bases align to TRBD2. V shed 3 bases and J 4 bases; nucleotides not matched to a gene: 7. This CDR3 is 16 amino acids long. Germline CDR1 and CDR2: LGHNA and YSLEER. In nucleotides, the CDR3 is TGCGCCAGCAGCCAGGGTAGCGGGGGGGCGGGAGAGACCCAGTACTTC. Protein product: CASSQGSGGAGETQYF.

V and J are TRBV28 and TRBJ2-7, with a possible D match to TRBD2 (5 bases). This CDR3 comprises 13 residues. The V end lost 5 bases, the J end lost 6 bases, and 14 bases lay between the germline ends. Germline V lookup: CDR1 MDHEN, CDR2 SYDVKM. CDR3 sequence: CASSKAGGGEQYF. Here the CDR3 DNA reads TGTGCCAGCAGTAAAGCAGGAGGTGGCGAGCAGTACTTC.